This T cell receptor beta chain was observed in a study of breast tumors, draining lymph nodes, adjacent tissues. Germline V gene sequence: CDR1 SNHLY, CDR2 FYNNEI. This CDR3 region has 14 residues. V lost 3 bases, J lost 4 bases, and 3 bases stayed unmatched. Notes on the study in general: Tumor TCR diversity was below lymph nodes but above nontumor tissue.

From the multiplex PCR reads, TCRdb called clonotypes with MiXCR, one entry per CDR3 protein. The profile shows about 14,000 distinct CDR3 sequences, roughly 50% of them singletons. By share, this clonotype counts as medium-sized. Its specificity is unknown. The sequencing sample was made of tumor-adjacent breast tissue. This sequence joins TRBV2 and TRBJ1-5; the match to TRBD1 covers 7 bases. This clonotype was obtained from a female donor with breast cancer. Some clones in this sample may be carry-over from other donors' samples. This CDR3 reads CASSDQGGNQPQHF. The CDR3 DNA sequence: TGTGCCAGCAGTGATCAGGGGGGAAATCAGCCCCAGCATTTT. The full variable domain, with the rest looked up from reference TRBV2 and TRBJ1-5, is EPEVTQTPSHQVTQMGQEVILRCVPISNHLYFYWYRQILGQKVEFLVSFYNNEISEKSEIFDDQFSVERPDGSNFTLKIRSTKLEDSAMYFCASSDQGGNQPQHFGDGTRLSIL.